The rows below give T cell receptor beta chains drawn from one sample of a study of T cell changes during pregnancy in multiple sclerosis. Profiling relied on immunoSEQ multiplex PCR, and the TCRdb table lists in-frame clones only, not all of them. The repertoire consists of 110,000 or so clones, with approximately 93% occurring once and the leading ten covering approximately 6.3%. Sequences were derived from peripheral blood, sampled before pregnancy. The receptors were gathered from a female donor with multiple sclerosis, enrolled in a pregnancy study. The CDR3 runs from the conserved cysteine through the conserved F or W. D genes are given only for firm matches. A clone size is listed for some rows: how often the clone was seen (once, few, many), or a class if it is expanded.

TRBV19	-	-	TRBJ1-1	CASSIRGGRSEAFF	TGTGCCAGTAGTATAAGGGGGGGGCGATCTGAAGCTTTCTTT
TRBV6-5	-	TRBD1	TRBJ2-7	CASSYSKGQGWEQYF	TGTGCCAGCAGTTACTCGAAAGGACAGGGTTGGGAGCAGTACTTC
TRBV29-1	-	TRBD1	TRBJ1-6	CSARDSLNSNSPLHF	TGCAGCGCTCGGGACAGCCTTAATTCAAATTCACCCCTCCACTTT
TRBV5-1	-	TRBD2	TRBJ2-7	CASSGGTSGGISYEQYF	TGCGCCAGCAGCGGGGGAACTAGCGGGGGGATATCCTACGAGCAGTACTTC
TRBV28	-	TRBD2	TRBJ2-2	CASSWISGTTGELFF	TGTGCCAGCAGTTGGATTAGCGGGACCACCGGGGAGCTGTTTTTT
TRBV5-4	once	TRBD1	TRBJ1-2	CASSWWDRGEGYTF	TGTGCCAGCAGCTGGTGGGACAGGGGTGAGGGCTACACCTTC
TRBV9	-	TRBD2	TRBJ2-2	CASSPRGAGGAGELFF	TGTGCCAGCAGCCCACGGGGAGCGGGAGGGGCCGGGGAGCTGTTTTTT
TRBV13	-	TRBD2	TRBJ2-3	CASSLVGTSPGFAVNTDTQYF	TGTGCCAGCAGCTTAGTGGGGACTAGCCCAGGGTTTGCTGTGAACACAGATACGCAGTATTTT
TRBV28	-	TRBD1	TRBJ2-7	CASSRPGQGMYEQYF	TGTGCCAGCAGCCGACCGGGACAGGGGATGTACGAGCAGTACTTC
TRBV7-9	-	-	TRBJ1-2	CASSLQGGSYTF	TGTGCCAGCAGCTTACAGGGCGGGAGCTACACCTTC
TRBV7-9	-	TRBD2	TRBJ2-3	CASSLRRGLTDTQYF	TGTGCCAGCAGCTTAAGGCGGGGGTTGACAGATACGCAGTATTTT
TRBV6-5	-	-	TRBJ1-2	CATRGGGSYTF	TGTGCCACCCGCGGGGGCGGAAGCTACACCTTC
TRBV5-1	-	-	TRBJ2-7	CASSPLEKSSYEQYF	TGCGCCAGCAGCCCACTAGAGAAGAGCTCCTACGAGCAGTACTTC
TRBV29-1	-	-	TRBJ1-2	CSVVAGGAYGYTF	TGCAGCGTTGTCGCTGGGGGGGCCTATGGCTACACCTTC
TRBV7-9	-	-	TRBJ2-1	CASSLGAGNTYNEQFF	TGTGCCAGCAGCTTAGGGGCAGGCAACACCTACAATGAGCAGTTCTTC
TRBV19	-	TRBD1	TRBJ1-5	CASSTAQGQIQPQHF	TGTGCCAGTAGTACGGCCCAGGGACAGATTCAGCCCCAGCATTTT
TRBV5-1	once	TRBD2	TRBJ2-5	CASRTLGGYQETQYF	TGCGCCAGCAGGACTTTGGGGGGGTACCAAGAGACCCAGTACTTC
TRBV7-9	-	TRBD1	TRBJ2-7	CASHRTGESYEQYF	TGTGCCAGCCATCGGACAGGGGAGTCCTACGAGCAGTACTTC
TRBV5-1	few	-	TRBJ2-5	CASSTQTGSETQYF	TGCGCCAGCAGCACACAGACGGGGAGCGAGACCCAGTACTTC
TRBV18	-	TRBD2	TRBJ2-5	CASSPGAGEETQYF	TGTGCCAGCTCACCAGGAGCGGGGGAAGAGACCCAGTACTTC
TRBV19	-	TRBD1	TRBJ1-5	CASSLDTGVSQPQHF	TGTGCCAGTAGTCTCGACACAGGGGTTTCGCAGCCCCAGCATTTT
TRBV4-1	-	TRBD1	TRBJ2-3	CASSQVPDRGADTQYF	TGCGCCAGCAGCCAAGTTCCGGACAGGGGTGCAGATACGCAGTATTTT
TRBV7-2	-	-	TRBJ2-3	CASSRTGVFGGGTDTQYF	TGTGCCAGCAGCCGAACGGGGGTTTTTGGCGGTGGGACAGATACGCAGTATTTT
TRBV7-3	once	TRBD2	TRBJ2-3	CASSIIPGGRDTQYF	TGTGCCAGCAGCATTATCCCGGGGGGGCGAGATACGCAGTATTTT
TRBV7-7	-	TRBD1	TRBJ2-5	CASSLDRGPTGTQYF	TGTGCCAGCAGCCTTGACAGGGGACCGACAGGGACCCAGTACTTC
TRBV21-1	few	-	TRBJ1-2	CASRSGQTYYGYTF	TGTGCCAGCAGGTCAGGACAGACCTACTATGGCTACACCTTC
TRBV30	-	-	TRBJ1-5	CAWSPGDQPQHF	TGTGCCTGGAGTCCAGGGGATCAGCCCCAGCATTTT
TRBV19	-	TRBD1	TRBJ1-5	CASSPYRGPSSNQPQHF	TGTGCCAGTTCCCCTTACAGGGGGCCTAGCAGCAATCAGCCCCAGCATTTT
TRBV9	-	-	TRBJ1-6	CASSGRVGDSPLHF	TGTGCCAGCAGCGGCAGGGTCGGCGATTCACCCCTCCACTTT